The TCR beta chain described here comes from a study of blood T cell repertoires in COVID-19. The CDR3 is 15 amino acids. Germline lookup yields CDR1 MNHEY and CDR2 SVGAGI. V dropped 2 bases and J dropped 8; count of bases not matched to a gene: 6. Clones were read by immunoSEQ multiplex PCR, and TCRdb kept only the in-frame ones, dropping some. The table lists 65,000 to 90,000 clones, roughly 80% of them singletons. This receptor was identified in a human donor in a cohort sampled during active COVID-19. Sequencing input: peripheral blood. The V and J genes are TRBV6-5 and TRBJ2-3, with 11 bases fitting TRBD2. The CDR3: CASSYSSGGAPTQYF. The DNA of the CDR3 is TGTGCCAGCAGTTACAGTAGCGGGGGGGCCCCTACGCAGTATTTT.